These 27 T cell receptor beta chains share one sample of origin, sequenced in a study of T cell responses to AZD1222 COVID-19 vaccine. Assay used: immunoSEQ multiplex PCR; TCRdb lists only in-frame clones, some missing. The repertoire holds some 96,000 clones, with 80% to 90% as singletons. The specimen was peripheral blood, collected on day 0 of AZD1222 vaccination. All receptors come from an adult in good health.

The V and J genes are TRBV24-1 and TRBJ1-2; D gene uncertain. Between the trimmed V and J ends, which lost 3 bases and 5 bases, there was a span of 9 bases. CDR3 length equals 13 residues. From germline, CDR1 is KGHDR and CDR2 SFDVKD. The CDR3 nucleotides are TGTGCCACCAGTGATCGAGACTTATATGGCTACACCTTC. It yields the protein CATSDRDLYGYTF.

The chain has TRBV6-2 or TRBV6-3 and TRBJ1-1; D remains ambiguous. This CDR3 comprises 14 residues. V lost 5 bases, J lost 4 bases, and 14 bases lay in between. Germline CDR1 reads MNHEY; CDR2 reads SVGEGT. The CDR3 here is CASSIQPFSTEAFF. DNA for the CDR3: TGTGCCAGCAGTATTCAACCCTTTAGCACTGAAGCTTTCTTT.

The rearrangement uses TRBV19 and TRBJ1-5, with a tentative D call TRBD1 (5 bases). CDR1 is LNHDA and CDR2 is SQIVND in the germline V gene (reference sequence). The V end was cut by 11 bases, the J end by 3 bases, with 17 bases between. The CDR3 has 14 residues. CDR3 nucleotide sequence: TGTGCCGGAACCAGGGAGCGAATCAATCAGCCCCAGCATTTT. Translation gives CAGTRERINQPQHF. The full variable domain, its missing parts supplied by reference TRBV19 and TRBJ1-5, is DGGITQSPKYLFRKEGQNVTLSCEQNLNHDAMYWYRQDPGQGLRLIYYSQIVNDFQKGDIAEGYSVSREKKESFPLTVTSAQKNPTAFYLCAGTRERINQPQHFGDGTRLSIL.

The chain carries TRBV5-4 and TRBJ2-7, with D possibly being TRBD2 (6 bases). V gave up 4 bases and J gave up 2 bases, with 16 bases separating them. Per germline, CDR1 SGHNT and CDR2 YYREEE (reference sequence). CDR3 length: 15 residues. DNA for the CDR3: TGTGCCAGCAGCGAGGGACTCCCCGGGCCCTACGAGCAGTACTTC. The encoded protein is CASSEGLPGPYEQYF.

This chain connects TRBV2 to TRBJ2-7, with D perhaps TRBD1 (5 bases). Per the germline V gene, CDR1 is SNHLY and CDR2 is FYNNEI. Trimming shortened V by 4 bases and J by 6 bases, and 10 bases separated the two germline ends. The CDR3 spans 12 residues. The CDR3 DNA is TGTGCCAGCAGTGCTTGGGGCTTCGAGCAGTACTTC. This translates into CASSAWGFEQYF.

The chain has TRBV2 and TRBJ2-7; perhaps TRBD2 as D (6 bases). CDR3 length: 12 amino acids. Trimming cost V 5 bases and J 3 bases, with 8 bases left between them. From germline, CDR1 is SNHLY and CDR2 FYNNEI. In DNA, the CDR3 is TGTGCCAGCAGTTGGGACTTCTACGAGCAGTACTTC. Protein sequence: CASSWDFYEQYF. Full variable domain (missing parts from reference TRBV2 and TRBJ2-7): EPEVTQTPSHQVTQMGQEVILRCVPISNHLYFYWYRQILGQKVEFLVSFYNNEISEKSEIFDDQFSVERPDGSNFTLKIRSTKLEDSAMYFCASSWDFYEQYFGPGTRLTVT.

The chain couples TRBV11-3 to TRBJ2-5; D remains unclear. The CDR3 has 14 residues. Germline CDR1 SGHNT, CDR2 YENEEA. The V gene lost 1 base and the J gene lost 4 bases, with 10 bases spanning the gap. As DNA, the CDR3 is TGTGCCAGCAGCTTAGGGGCCCTTGGAGAGACCCAGTACTTC. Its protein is CASSLGALGETQYF.

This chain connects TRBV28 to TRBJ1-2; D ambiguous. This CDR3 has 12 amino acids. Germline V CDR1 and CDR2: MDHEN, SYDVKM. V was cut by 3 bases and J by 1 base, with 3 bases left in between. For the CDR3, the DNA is TGTGCCAGCAGTTTTTTTAACTATGGCTACACCTTC. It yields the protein CASSFFNYGYTF.

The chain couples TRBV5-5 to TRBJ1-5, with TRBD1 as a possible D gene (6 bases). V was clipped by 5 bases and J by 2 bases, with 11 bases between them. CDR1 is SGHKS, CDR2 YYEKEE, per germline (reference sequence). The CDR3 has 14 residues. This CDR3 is CASSQDRRNQPQHF. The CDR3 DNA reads TGTGCCAGCAGTCAAGACAGGCGCAATCAGCCCCAGCATTTT.

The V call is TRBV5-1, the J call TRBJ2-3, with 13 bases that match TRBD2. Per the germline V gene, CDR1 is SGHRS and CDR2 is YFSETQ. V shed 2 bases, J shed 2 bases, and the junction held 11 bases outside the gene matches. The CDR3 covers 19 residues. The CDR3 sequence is CASSFLVLAGGPPTDTQYF. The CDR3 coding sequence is TGCGCCAGCAGCTTCCTGGTACTAGCGGGGGGGCCCCCCACAGATACGCAGTATTTT.

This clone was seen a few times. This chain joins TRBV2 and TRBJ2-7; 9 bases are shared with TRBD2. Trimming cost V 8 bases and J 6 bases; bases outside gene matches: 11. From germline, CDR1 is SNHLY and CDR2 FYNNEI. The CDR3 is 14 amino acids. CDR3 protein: CASFSGSHSLEQYF. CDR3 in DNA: TGTGCCAGCTTTAGCGGGAGCCACTCCCTCGAGCAGTACTTC.

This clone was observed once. CDR3 nucleotides: TGTGCCACCAGCAGTTTACGGACAGAAGCTTTCTTT. Amino acid sequence: CATSSLRTEAFF. This chain connects TRBV15 to TRBJ1-1; D possibly corresponds to TRBD1 (5 bases). Per germline, CDR1 LNHNV and CDR2 YYDKDF (reference sequence). The CDR3 is 12 residues long. Between the trimmed V and J ends, which lost 3 bases and 8 bases, there was a span of 10 bases.

CDR3 region: CASSGQGRYEQYF. CDR3 sequence (DNA): TGTGCCAGCAGCGGACAGGGGCGCTACGAGCAGTACTTC. V and J are TRBV12-3 or TRBV12-4 and TRBJ2-7; 9 bases align to TRBD1. The CDR3 runs to 13 residues. Unmatched junction bases numbered 3, after V lost 6 bases and J lost 3 bases.

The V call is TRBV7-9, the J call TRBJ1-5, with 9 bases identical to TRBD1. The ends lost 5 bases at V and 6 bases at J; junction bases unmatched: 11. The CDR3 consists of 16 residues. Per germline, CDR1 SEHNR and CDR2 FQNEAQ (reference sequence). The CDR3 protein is CASSLDTGGVGQPQHF. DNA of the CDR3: TGTGCCAGCAGCCTCGACACAGGGGGCGTCGGTCAGCCCCAGCATTTT.

CDR3 region: CSVQTGTGVLTF. Here the CDR3 DNA reads TGCAGCGTTCAAACCGGGACAGGGGTCCTCACCTTC. The V gene is TRBV29-1, the J gene TRBJ1-2; TRBD1 aligns across 10 bases. This CDR3 has 12 residues. After removal of 5 bases from V and 13 bases from J, the junction contained 10 bases not matched to a gene. CDR1 and CDR2 from the germline V gene are SQVTM and ANQGSEA.

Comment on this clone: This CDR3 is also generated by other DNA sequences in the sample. CDR3 amino acids: CASSLFPDKNYGYTF. CDR3 DNA: TGCGCCAGCAGCTTGTTCCCGGACAAGAACTATGGCTACACCTTC. The V and J genes are TRBV5-1 and TRBJ1-2; a possible D gene is TRBD1 (5 bases). V was cut by 1 base and J by 2 bases, with 12 bases left in between. The germline gives CDR1 SGHRS, CDR2 YFSETQ. This CDR3 has 15 amino acids. The full variable domain, rest sourced from reference TRBV5-1 and TRBJ1-2, is KAGVTQTPRYLIKTRGQQVTLSCSPISGHRSVSWYQQTPGQGLQFLFEYFSETQRNKGNFPGRFSGRQFSNSRSEMNVSTLELGDSALYLCASSLFPDKNYGYTFGSGTRLTVV.

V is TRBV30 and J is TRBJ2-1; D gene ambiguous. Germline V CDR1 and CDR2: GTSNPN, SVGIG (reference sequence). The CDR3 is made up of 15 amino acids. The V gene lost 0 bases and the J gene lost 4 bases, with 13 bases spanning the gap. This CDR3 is CAWSVRLADYNEQFF. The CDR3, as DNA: TGTGCCTGGAGTGTACGGTTAGCTGATTACAATGAGCAGTTCTTC.

The CDR3 is CASSAVETQYF. The CDR3 region has the DNA TGTGCCAGCAGTGCGGTCGAGACCCAGTACTTC. The genes are TRBV25-1 and TRBJ2-5; D is unresolved. Germline values: CDR1 MGHDK, CDR2 SYGVNS. CDR3 length equals 11 residues. The V end was cut by 4 bases, the J end by 5 bases, with 5 bases between.

The CDR3, as DNA: TGTGCCACCAGCAGAAATTGGGACCACGCCTACGAGCAGTACTTC. This codes for CATSRNWDHAYEQYF. This chain links TRBV15 with TRBJ2-7, with D perhaps being TRBD1 or TRBD2 (5 bases each). CDR1 is LNHNV and CDR2 is YYDKDF in the germline V gene (reference sequence). The CDR3 is 15 amino acids. The germline V and J ends were trimmed by 2 bases and 2 bases, with 13 bases remaining between them.

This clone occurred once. CDR3 sequence (DNA): TGTGCCAGCAGCTCAACGACAGGTTCTGAAGCTTTCTTT. Translated, it gives CASSSTTGSEAFF. The genes are TRBV3-1 (or the pseudogene TRBV3-2) and TRBJ1-1; possibly TRBD1 for D (6 bases). Germline CDR1 is LGHDT and CDR2 is YNNKEL (reference sequence). The CDR3 has 13 residues. Trimming removed 5 bases at V and 6 bases at J, with 13 bases between.

The DNA of the CDR3 is TGTGCCAGCTCATCAGATAGCGGGTCGCAACGGGGGCAGTTCTTC. The encoded protein is CASSSDSGSQRGQFF. The J gene is TRBJ2-1, the V gene TRBV18; 7 positions agree with TRBD2. V shed 5 bases and J 12 bases; nucleotides not matched to a gene: 16. The CDR3 loop spans 15 amino acids. Germline lookup yields CDR1 KGHSH and CDR2 LQKENI.

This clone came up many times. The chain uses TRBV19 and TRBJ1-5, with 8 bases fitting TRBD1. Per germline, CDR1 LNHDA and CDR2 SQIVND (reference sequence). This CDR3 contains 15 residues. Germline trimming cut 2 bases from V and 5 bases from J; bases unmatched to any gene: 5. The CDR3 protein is CASSITGQGHQPQHF. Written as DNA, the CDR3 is TGTGCCAGTAGTATAACCGGACAGGGCCATCAGCCCCAGCATTTT.

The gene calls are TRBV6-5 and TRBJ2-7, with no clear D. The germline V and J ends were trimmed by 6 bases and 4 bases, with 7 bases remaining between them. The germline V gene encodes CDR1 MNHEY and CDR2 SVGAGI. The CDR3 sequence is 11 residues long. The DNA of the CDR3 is TGTGCCAGCAGCACCAGTTACGAGCAGTACTTC. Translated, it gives CASSTSYEQYF.

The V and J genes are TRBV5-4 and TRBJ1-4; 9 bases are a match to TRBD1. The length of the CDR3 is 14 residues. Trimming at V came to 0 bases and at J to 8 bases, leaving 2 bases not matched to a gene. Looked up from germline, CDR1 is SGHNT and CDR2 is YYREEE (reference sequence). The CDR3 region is CASSLVGQGEKLFF. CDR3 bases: TGTGCCAGCAGCTTGGTGGGACAGGGAGAAAAACTGTTTTTT.

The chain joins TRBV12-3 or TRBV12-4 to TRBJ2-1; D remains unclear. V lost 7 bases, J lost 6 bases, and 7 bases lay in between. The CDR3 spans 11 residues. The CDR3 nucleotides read TGTGCCAGCAAGGAGCGCAATGAGCAGTTCTTC. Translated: CASKERNEQFF.

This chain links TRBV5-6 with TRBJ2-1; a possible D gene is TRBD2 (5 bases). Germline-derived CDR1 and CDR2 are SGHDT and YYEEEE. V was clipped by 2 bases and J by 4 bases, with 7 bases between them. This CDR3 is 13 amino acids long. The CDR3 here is CASSLLGYNEQFF. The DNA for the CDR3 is TGTGCCAGCAGCTTACTAGGGTACAATGAGCAGTTCTTC.

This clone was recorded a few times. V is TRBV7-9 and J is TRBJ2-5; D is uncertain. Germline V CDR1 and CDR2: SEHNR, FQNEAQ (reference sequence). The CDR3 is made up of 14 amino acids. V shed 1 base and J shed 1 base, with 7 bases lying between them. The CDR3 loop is CASSLDTIQETQYF. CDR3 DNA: TGTGCCAGCAGCTTAGACACGATCCAAGAGACCCAGTACTTC.